These 21 T cell receptor beta chains were all obtained from the same sample, sequenced in a study of PD-L1 blockade in urothelial cancer (dated by TCRdb to the late 2010s). The time point label, as the study defines it: pretreatment peripheral blood. Libraries came from the immunoSEQ multiplex PCR assay. Held by TCRdb, this immuneACCESS table contains in-frame sequences only and omits some clones. Under half of the omission traces to an unresolved V gene where checked; the cause of the rest is unknown. The sample has roughly 120,000 clones on record, roughly 84% of them singletons. The top ten hold under 3.5% of the sample. This specimen was PBMCs, taken around atezolizumab (anti-PD-L1) treatment. The receptors were sampled from a man over 45 with urothelial cancer.

The rearrangement joins TRBV28 to TRBJ1-5; 9 bases are a match to TRBD1. This CDR3 contains 17 residues. The trim removed 3 bases at V and 4 bases at J, leaving 10 bases unmatched. Per the germline V gene, CDR1 is MDHEN and CDR2 is SYDVKM. CDR3 residues: CASSFLGRDRVNQPQHF. CDR3 bases: TGTGCCAGCAGTTTCCTTGGACGGGACAGGGTAAATCAGCCCCAGCATTTT.

This rearrangement joins TRBV5-6 to TRBJ2-2; 7 nucleotides line up with TRBD2. The junction had 11 bases not matched to a gene; V was cut back by 4 bases and J by 8 bases. CDR3 size: 15 residues. CDR1 and CDR2 (germline): SGHDT, YYEEEE. This chain's CDR3 is CASSNRDYQRGELFF. CDR3 DNA sequence: TGTGCCAGCAGCAACCGGGACTATCAGCGGGGGGAGCTGTTTTTT.

The chain joins TRBV4-1 to TRBJ2-3; D is possibly TRBD2 (6 bases). Germline assignment: CDR1 MGHRA and CDR2 YSYEKL. V dropped 5 bases and J dropped 0 bases, with 9 bases sitting between them. CDR3 length: 14 amino acids. CDR3 coding DNA: TGCGCCAGCAGCTCTAGCGCAAGCACAGATACGCAGTATTTT. Translation gives CASSSSASTDTQYF.

J is TRBJ2-1 and V is TRBV2, with 8 bases that match TRBD1. From germline, CDR1 is SNHLY and CDR2 FYNNEI. This CDR3 is built from 14 residues. Trimming cost V 8 bases and J 2 bases; bases outside gene matches: 5. As DNA, the CDR3 is TGTGCCAGCGGACAGGGTCCCCCCTACAATGAGCAGTTCTTC. Residues: CASGQGPPYNEQFF.

The genes are TRBV21-1 and TRBJ2-7; TRBD2, the table's D call, was not compared with the DNA. TRBV21-1 is marked as a pseudogene. CDR3 length: 14 residues. As DNA, the CDR3 is TGTGCCAGCAGCAAAGGAGGGCCAGAGTACGAGCAGTACTTC. Translating gives CASSKGGPEYEQYF.

The chain couples TRBV28 to TRBJ2-4; 7 bases fit TRBD2. V trimming: 3 bases; J trimming: 0 bases; junction bases outside the gene matches: 14. This CDR3 has 19 residues. Germline CDR1 is MDHEN and CDR2 is SYDVKM. The CDR3 loop is CASSFLDEGGPLAKNIQYF. The CDR3 DNA reads TGTGCCAGCAGTTTCCTTGATGAGGGAGGGCCATTAGCCAAAAACATTCAGTACTTC.

The table lists this clone with a few counts. The rearrangement joins TRBV18 to TRBJ2-7; TRBD2 matches 9 bases. This CDR3 comprises 15 residues. The germline gives CDR1 KGHSH, CDR2 LQKENI. The junction had 5 bases not matched to a gene; V was cut back by 0 bases and J by 5 bases. The CDR3 coding sequence is TGTGCCAGCTCACCACCGGGACTAGCTGTCCACGAGCAGTACTTC. Translation gives CASSPPGLAVHEQYF.

The chain has TRBV15 and TRBJ2-1; 7 bases are shared with TRBD1. Looked up from germline, CDR1 is LNHNV and CDR2 is YYDKDF (reference sequence). Unmatched junction bases numbered 12, after V lost 3 bases and J lost 7 bases. This CDR3 contains 16 residues. CDR3 DNA sequence: TGTGCCACCAGCAGGGAAGGGGGCCTCCGTATGAATGAGCAGTTCTTC. It yields the protein CATSREGGLRMNEQFF.

CDR3 DNA: TGTGCCAGCAGACTCAAGAGCCACTATGGCTACACCTTC. Translated: CASRLKSHYGYTF. V and J are TRBV6-5 and TRBJ1-2, with D hard to call. The CDR3 totals 13 residues. The germline V gene has CDR1 MNHEY and CDR2 SVGAGI. The germline V and J ends were trimmed by 6 bases and 3 bases, with 11 bases remaining between them.

Concerning this clone: Other DNA sequences in this specimen translate into the identical CDR3. V and J are TRBV9 and TRBJ2-7, with 9 bases that match TRBD2. Germline CDR1 SGDLS, CDR2 YYNGEE. With 0 bases clipped from V and 4 bases from J, the junction kept 5 bases outside the gene matches. This CDR3 is built from 15 residues. CDR3: CASSVGTSGLYEQYF. CDR3 nucleotides: TGTGCCAGCAGCGTAGGTACTAGCGGGTTATACGAGCAGTACTTC.

The V and J genes are TRBV11-2 and TRBJ1-4, with D perhaps matching TRBD1 (6 bases). This CDR3 comprises 15 residues. The germline CDR1 and CDR2 sequences are SGHAT and FQNNGV. V lost 5 bases to trimming and J lost 3 bases, with 13 bases between them. The DNA for the CDR3 is TGTGCCAGCAGCGTCACCAGGGGATCTAATGAAAAACTGTTTTTT. This sequence encodes CASSVTRGSNEKLFF.

V is TRBV30 and J is TRBJ1-1, with unresolved D. V was cut by 2 bases and J by 1 base, with 8 bases left in between. The CDR3 contains 13 residues. Germline CDR1 and CDR2: GTSNPN and SVGIG (reference sequence). CDR3 bases: TGTGCCTGGAGTTTTGGGCAGAACACTGAAGCTTTCTTT. Its protein product is CAWSFGQNTEAFF.

This clone was seen only a few times. This sequence joins TRBV5-1 and TRBJ1-6; D gene ambiguous. The length of the CDR3 is 15 residues. Between the trimmed V and J ends, which lost 0 bases and 9 bases, there was a span of 13 bases. Germline CDR1 and CDR2: SGHRS and YFSETQ. The CDR3 sequence: CASSLGQAGSSPLHF. The CDR3, as DNA: TGCGCCAGCAGCTTGGGGCAGGCCGGGAGTTCACCCCTCCACTTT.

J is TRBJ2-7 and V is TRBV19; 9 positions agree with TRBD1. The CDR3 loop spans 16 amino acids. J was trimmed by 4 bases and V by 2 bases; bases with no gene match: 9. CDR1 is LNHDA, CDR2 SQIVND, per germline (reference sequence). The CDR3 nucleotides are TGTGCCAGTAGTATAACGGGGAACAGGGGGCTGTACGAGCAGTACTTC. Translating gives CASSITGNRGLYEQYF. The complete variable domain, with remaining parts taken from reference TRBV19 and TRBJ2-7, reads DGGITQSPKYLFRKEGQNVTLSCEQNLNHDAMYWYRQDPGQGLRLIYYSQIVNDFQKGDIAEGYSVSREKKESFPLTVTSAQKNPTAFYLCASSITGNRGLYEQYFGPGTRLTVT.

This chain connects TRBV28 to TRBJ1-5; 8 nucleotides line up with TRBD1. There are 14 residues in the CDR3. Germline-derived CDR1 and CDR2 are MDHEN and SYDVKM. V was pared by 6 bases and J by 9 bases, with 10 bases of the junction left unmatched. The CDR3 bases are TGTGCCAGCAGCCCAGACAGGGGAAGGGGGCCCCAGCATTTT. This encodes CASSPDRGRGPQHF.

The rearrangement links TRBV7-9 to TRBJ2-7; 8 bases map to TRBD2. With V trimmed by 8 bases and J by 6 bases, 12 bases remained unmatched. The CDR3 has 14 amino acids. CDR1 is SEHNR and CDR2 is FQNEAQ in the germline V gene (reference sequence). The CDR3 DNA follows: TGTGCCAGCGGAGCCGGGACTAGATCCGGCGAGCAGTACTTC. It codes for CASGAGTRSGEQYF.

Only a few counts were recorded for this clone. The chain is built from TRBV7-2 and TRBJ1-5; D uncertain. The V gene lost 4 bases and the J gene lost 0 bases, with 10 bases spanning the gap. CDR3 length: 15 amino acids. Germline CDR1 is SGHTA and CDR2 is FQGNSA. The CDR3 coding sequence is TGTGCCAGCAGCTCCACAGTTTATAGCAATCAGCCCCAGCATTTT. Translating gives CASSSTVYSNQPQHF. The complete variable domain, with remaining parts taken from reference TRBV7-2 and TRBJ1-5, reads GAGVSQSPSNKVTEKGKDVELRCDPISGHTALYWYRQSLGQGLEFLIYFQGNSAPDKSGLPSDRFSAERTGGSVSTLTIQRTQQEDSAVYLCASSSTVYSNQPQHFGDGTRLSIL.

The genes are TRBV19 and TRBJ2-7; 9 bases fit TRBD2. This CDR3 contains 16 residues. Germline-derived CDR1 and CDR2 are LNHDA and SQIVND (reference sequence). J gave up 0 bases and V 2 bases, and 5 bases lay outside the gene matches. The CDR3 coding sequence is TGTGCCAGTAGTATATCGACTAGCGGCTTCTCCTACGAGCAGTACTTC. It encodes CASSISTSGFSYEQYF.

The chain combines TRBV19 with TRBJ2-2, with D possibly being TRBD1 (6 bases). The CDR3 loop spans 14 amino acids. The germline V gene has CDR1 LNHDA and CDR2 SQIVND (reference sequence). V lost 1 base and J 5 bases, leaving 8 bases between the germline ends. The CDR3, as DNA: TGTGCCAGTAGTATAGGGCAGGGGACCGGGGAGCTGTTTTTT. Translation: CASSIGQGTGELFF.

This chain connects TRBV6-5 to TRBJ1-5; D not resolved. Trimming took off 4 bases at V and 4 bases at J, with 14 bases between the two ends. The germline V gene has CDR1 MNHEY and CDR2 SVGAGI. This CDR3 comprises 15 residues. CDR3 coding DNA: TGTGCCAGCAGTTGCAGCGGTTCTGAAAATCAGCCCCAGCATTTT. Translation gives CASSCSGSENQPQHF.

The chain employs TRBV19 and TRBJ2-7; D may be TRBD1 (6 bases). The CDR3 consists of 14 residues. The V end lost 3 bases, the J end lost 4 bases, and 13 bases lay between the germline ends. Germline CDR1 and CDR2: LNHDA and SQIVND (reference sequence). The DNA for the CDR3 is TGTGCCAGTAGTATCTCAGGGGCCGGTTACGAGCAGTACTTC. Translating gives CASSISGAGYEQYF.